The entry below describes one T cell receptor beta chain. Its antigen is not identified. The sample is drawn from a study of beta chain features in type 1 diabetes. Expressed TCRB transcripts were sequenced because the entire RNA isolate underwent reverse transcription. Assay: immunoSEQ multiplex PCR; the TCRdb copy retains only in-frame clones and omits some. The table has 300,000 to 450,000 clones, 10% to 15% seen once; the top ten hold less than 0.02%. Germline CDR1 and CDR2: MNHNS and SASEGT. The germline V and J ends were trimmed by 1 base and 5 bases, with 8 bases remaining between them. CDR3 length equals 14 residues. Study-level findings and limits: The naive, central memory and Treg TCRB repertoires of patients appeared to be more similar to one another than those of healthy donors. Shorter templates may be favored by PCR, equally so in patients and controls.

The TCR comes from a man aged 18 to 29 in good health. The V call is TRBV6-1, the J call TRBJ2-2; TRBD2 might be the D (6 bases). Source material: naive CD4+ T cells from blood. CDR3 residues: CASSEGRATGELFF. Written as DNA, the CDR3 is TGTGCCAGCAGTGAAGGGAGGGCGACCGGGGAGCTGTTTTTT.